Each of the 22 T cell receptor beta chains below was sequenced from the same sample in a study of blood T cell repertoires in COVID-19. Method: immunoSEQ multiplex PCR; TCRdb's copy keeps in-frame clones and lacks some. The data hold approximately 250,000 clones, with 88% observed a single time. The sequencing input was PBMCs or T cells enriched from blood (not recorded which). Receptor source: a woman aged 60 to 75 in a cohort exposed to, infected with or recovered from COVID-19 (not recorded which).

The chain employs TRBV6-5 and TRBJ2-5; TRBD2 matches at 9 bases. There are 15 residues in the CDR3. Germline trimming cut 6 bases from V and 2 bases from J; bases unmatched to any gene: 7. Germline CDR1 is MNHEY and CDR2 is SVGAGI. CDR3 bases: TGTGCCAGCAGAACCAGCGGGAGGAGACAAGAGACCCAGTACTTC. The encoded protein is CASRTSGRRQETQYF.

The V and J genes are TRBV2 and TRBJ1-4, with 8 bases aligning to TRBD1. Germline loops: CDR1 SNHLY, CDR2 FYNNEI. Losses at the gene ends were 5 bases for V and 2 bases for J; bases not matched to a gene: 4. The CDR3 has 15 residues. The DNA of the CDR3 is TGTGCCAGCAGTTGGACAGGGCAGACTAATGAAAAACTGTTTTTT. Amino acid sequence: CASSWTGQTNEKLFF.

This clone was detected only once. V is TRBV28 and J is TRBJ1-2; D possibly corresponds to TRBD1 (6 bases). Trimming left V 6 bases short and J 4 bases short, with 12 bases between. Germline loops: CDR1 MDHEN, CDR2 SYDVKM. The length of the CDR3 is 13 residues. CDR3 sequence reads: CASRTTGFYGYTF. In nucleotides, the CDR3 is TGTGCCAGCAGAACCACAGGGTTCTATGGCTACACCTTC.

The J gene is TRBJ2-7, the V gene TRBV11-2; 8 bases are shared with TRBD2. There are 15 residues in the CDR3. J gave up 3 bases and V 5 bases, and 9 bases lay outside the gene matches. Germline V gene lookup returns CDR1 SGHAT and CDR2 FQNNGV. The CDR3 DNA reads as TGTGCCAGCAGCCCCCCGGGACTAGAGGACTACGAGCAGTACTTC. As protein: CASSPPGLEDYEQYF.

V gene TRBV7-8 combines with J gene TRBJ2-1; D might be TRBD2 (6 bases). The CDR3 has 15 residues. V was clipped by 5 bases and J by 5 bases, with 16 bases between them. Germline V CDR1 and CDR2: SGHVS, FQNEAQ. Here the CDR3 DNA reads TGTGCCAGCAGCCTTAGTGGCGGGAACGACAATGAGCAGTTCTTC. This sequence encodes CASSLSGGNDNEQFF.

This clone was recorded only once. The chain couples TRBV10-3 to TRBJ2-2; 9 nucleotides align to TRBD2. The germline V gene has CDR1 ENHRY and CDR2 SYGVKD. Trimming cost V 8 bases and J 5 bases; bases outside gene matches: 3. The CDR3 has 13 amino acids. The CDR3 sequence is CAIGAGGTGELFF. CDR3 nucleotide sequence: TGTGCCATCGGGGCGGGAGGGACCGGGGAGCTGTTTTTT.

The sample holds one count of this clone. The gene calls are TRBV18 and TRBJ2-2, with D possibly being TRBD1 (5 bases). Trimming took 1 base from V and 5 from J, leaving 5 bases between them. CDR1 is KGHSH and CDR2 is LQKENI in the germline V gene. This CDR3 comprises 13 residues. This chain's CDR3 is CASSPQGTGELFF. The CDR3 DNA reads TGTGCCAGCTCACCACAGGGGACCGGGGAGCTGTTTTTT.

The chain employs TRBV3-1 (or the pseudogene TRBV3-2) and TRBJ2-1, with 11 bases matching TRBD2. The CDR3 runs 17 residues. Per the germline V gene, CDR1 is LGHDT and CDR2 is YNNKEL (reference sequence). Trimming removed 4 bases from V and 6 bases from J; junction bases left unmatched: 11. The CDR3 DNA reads TGTGCCAGCAGCCCACCCGTTAGCGGGAGGGCCAGCAATGAGCAGTTCTTC. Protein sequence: CASSPPVSGRASNEQFF.

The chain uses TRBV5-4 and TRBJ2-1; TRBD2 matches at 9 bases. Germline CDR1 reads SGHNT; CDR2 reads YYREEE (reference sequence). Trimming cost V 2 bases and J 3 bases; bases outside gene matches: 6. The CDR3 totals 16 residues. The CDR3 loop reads CASSFSLAGNYNEQFF. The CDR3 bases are TGTGCCAGCAGCTTTTCGCTAGCGGGGAACTACAATGAGCAGTTCTTC.

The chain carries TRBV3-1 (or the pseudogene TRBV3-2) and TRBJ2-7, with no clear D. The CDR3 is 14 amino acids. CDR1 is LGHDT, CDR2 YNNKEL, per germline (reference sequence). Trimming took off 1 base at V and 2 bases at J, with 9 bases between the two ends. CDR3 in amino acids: CASSQGGRTYEQYF. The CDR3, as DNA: TGTGCCAGCAGCCAAGGAGGTCGGACCTACGAGCAGTACTTC.

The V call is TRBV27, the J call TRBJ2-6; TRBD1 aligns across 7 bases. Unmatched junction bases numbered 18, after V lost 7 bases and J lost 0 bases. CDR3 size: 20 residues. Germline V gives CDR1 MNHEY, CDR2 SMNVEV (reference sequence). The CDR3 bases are TGTGCCAGCACTCGAGGGGCCGTGACAGGGCCGAGCTCTGGGGCCAACGTCCTGACTTTC. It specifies CASTRGAVTGPSSGANVLTF. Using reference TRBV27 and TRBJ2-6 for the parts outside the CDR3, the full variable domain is EAQVTQNPRYLITVTGKKLTVTCSQNMNHEYMSWYRQDPGLGLRQIYYSMNVEVTDKGDVPEGYKVSRKEKRNFPLILESPSPNQTSLYFCASTRGAVTGPSSGANVLTFGAGSRLTVL.

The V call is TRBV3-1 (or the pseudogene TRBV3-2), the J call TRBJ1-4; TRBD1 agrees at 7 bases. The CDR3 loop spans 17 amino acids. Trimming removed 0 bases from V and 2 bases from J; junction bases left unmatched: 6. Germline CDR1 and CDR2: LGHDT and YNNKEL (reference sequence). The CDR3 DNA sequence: TGTGCCAGCAGCCAAGACCGCGACAGGGACACTAATGAAAAACTGTTTTTT. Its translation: CASSQDRDRDTNEKLFF.

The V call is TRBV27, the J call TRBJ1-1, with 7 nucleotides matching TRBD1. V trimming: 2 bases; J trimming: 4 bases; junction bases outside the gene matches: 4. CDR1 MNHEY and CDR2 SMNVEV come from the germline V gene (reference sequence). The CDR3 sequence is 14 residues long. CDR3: CASSLIGGGTEAFF. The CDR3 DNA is TGTGCCAGCAGTTTAATAGGGGGCGGCACTGAAGCTTTCTTT.

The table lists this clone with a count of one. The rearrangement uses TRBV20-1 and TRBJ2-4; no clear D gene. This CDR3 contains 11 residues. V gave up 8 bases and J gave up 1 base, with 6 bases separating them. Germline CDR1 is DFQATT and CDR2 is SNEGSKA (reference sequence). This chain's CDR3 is CSTDAKNIQYF. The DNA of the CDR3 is TGCAGTACAGACGCCAAAAACATTCAGTACTTC.

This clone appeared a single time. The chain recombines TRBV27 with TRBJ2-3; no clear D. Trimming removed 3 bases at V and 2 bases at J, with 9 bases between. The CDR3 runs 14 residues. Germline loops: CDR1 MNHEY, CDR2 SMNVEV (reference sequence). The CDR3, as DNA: TGTGCCAGCAGTTTCACAGAGCCCACAGATACGCAGTATTTT. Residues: CASSFTEPTDTQYF.

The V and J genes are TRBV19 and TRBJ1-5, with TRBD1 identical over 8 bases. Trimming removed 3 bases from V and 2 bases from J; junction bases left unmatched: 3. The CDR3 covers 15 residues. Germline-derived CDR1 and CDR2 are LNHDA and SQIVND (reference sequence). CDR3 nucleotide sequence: TGTGCCAGTAGTATGGTGACAGGGGGCAATCAGCCCCAGCATTTT. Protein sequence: CASSMVTGGNQPQHF.

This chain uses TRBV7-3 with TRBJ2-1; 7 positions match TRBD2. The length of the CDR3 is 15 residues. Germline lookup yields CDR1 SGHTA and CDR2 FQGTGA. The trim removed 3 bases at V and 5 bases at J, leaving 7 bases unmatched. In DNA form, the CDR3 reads TGTGCCAGCAGCTTCGGGCCTAGCGGTAACAATGAGCAGTTCTTC. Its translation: CASSFGPSGNNEQFF.

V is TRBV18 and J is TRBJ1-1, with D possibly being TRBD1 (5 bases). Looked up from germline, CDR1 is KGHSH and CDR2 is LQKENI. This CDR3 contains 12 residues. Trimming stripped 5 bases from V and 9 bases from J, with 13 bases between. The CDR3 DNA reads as TGTGCCAGCTCAACCGACAGAGTACAAGCTTTCTTT. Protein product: CASSTDRVQAFF.

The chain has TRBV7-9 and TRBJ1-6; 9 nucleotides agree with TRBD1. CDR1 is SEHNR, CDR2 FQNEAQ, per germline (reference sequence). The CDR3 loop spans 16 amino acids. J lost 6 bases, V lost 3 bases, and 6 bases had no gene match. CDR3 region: CASSFGTGQGNSPLHF. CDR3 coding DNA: TGTGCCAGCAGCTTCGGGACGGGACAGGGTAATTCACCCCTCCACTTT.

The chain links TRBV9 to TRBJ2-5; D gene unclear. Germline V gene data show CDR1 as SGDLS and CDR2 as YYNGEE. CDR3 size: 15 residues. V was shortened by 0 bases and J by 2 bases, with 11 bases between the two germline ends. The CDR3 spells CASSVAPVIQETQYF. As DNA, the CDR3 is TGTGCCAGCAGCGTAGCCCCGGTGATTCAAGAGACCCAGTACTTC.

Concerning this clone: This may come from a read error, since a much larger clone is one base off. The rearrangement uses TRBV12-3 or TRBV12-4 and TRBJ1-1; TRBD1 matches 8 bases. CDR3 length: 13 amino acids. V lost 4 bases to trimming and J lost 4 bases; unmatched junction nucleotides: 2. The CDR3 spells CASSSGGRTEAFF. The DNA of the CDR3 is TGTGCCAGCAGTTCAGGGGGCCGCACTGAAGCTTTCTTT.

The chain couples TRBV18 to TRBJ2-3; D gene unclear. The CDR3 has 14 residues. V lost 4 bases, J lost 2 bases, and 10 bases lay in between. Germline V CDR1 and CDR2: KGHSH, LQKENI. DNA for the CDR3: TGTGCCAGCTCACGTACTTCTTCCACAGATACGCAGTATTTT. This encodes CASSRTSSTDTQYF.